The entry below describes one T cell receptor beta chain. Its matching antigen is unknown. The study drew its donors from healthy HIV-negative adults without recent acute infections or vaccinations. CD8 memory fractions consisted of CD45RO+ and CCR7-negative CD45RA+ TemRA cells together. Clones were sequenced by immunoSEQ multiplex PCR, and TCRdb holds only the in-frame ones, with some missing. The data show approximately 710,000 clones, 90% seen once. Trimming removed 3 bases from V and 2 bases from J; junction bases left unmatched: 2. The CDR3 totals 15 residues. CDR1 and CDR2 (germline): SGHTA, FQGNSA. The data were taken from a study of shared clonotypes between healthy human individuals. Broader study findings: Approximately 4.6% of naive CD4 clonotypes were common to a handful of donors.

This TCR came from a man between 18 and 35 years old in good health. Some clones in this sample may be carry-over from other donors' samples. This chain uses TRBV7-2 with TRBJ2-7; 12 bases map to TRBD2. Sequencing was done on a sample of memory CD8+ T cells from PBMCs. Subset reported: CD45RO+ cells pooled with CCR7-negative TemRA cells. In DNA form, the CDR3 reads TGTGCCAGCAGCTTCACTAGCGGGGGGCCCTACGAGCAGTACTTC. Translating gives CASSFTSGGPYEQYF. Looking up the rest from reference TRBV7-2 and TRBJ2-7 gives the full variable domain: GAGVSQSPSNKVTEKGKDVELRCDPISGHTALYWYRQSLGQGLEFLIYFQGNSAPDKSGLPSDRFSAERTGGSVSTLTIQRTQQEDSAVYLCASSFTSGGPYEQYFGPGTRLTVT.